The 32 T cell receptor beta chains in this list originate from one sample, sequenced in a study of shared clonotypes between healthy human individuals. The method was immunoSEQ multiplex PCR; TCRdb's version includes in-frame clones alone and lacks a portion of them. The sample shows about 1 million clones, about 80% of them seen only once. The sequenced sample consisted of memory CD4+ T cells sorted from blood. Subset reported: CD45RA-negative fraction. The receptors derive from a man between 18 and 29 years old in good health.

This chain joins TRBV12-5 and TRBJ2-2, with TRBD2 matching 12 bases. Germline V lookup: CDR1 LGHNT, CDR2 FRNRAP. The CDR3 runs to 17 residues. The junction had 8 bases not matched to a gene; V was cut back by 6 bases and J by 3 bases. CDR3 protein: CASGSPGLAGHTGELFF. CDR3 in DNA: TGTGCTAGTGGCTCCCCCGGACTAGCGGGGCACACCGGGGAGCTGTTTTTT.

This chain connects TRBV6-5 to TRBJ2-4, with D tentatively TRBD1 (6 bases). Germline V CDR1 and CDR2: MNHEY, SVGAGI. This CDR3 is 14 amino acids long. The ends were cut back, 6 bases at V and 0 bases at J, with 9 bases in the middle. The CDR3 sequence is CASRTGQAKNIQYF. In DNA, the CDR3 is TGTGCCAGCAGAACGGGACAAGCCAAAAACATTCAGTACTTC.

The chain is built from TRBV28 and TRBJ1-1; D unresolved. CDR3 size: 14 residues. CDR1 is MDHEN, CDR2 SYDVKM, per germline. V lost 3 bases and J 0 bases, leaving 8 bases between the germline ends. CDR3 sequence reads: CASSLVGLNTEAFF. The CDR3 bases are TGTGCCAGCAGTTTGGTAGGGTTGAACACTGAAGCTTTCTTT.

The V and J genes are TRBV7-2 and TRBJ2-3; 8 bases align to TRBD2. V was pared by 4 bases and J by 1 base, with 7 bases of the junction left unmatched. CDR3 size: 16 residues. The V gene's germline CDR1 is SGHTA and CDR2 FQGNSA. CDR3 sequence reads: CASSYGSGSGTDTQYF. CDR3 nucleotide sequence: TGTGCCAGCAGCTACGGGAGCGGGAGTGGCACAGATACGCAGTATTTT.

The rearrangement links TRBV5-3 to TRBJ1-2; D gene uncertain. TRBV5-3 is sorted into the ORF group, with uncertain function. Trimming removed 8 bases from V and 3 bases from J, with 17 bases in between. The CDR3 length is 14 residues. CDR3 sequence (DNA): TGTGCCAGCAGCCCTTTATCGGTTGACTATGGCTACACCTTC. This codes for CASSPLSVDYGYTF.

The chain has TRBV6-5 and TRBJ2-2; tentative D call: TRBD2 (5 bases). The ends were cut back, 6 bases at V and 3 bases at J, with 5 bases in the middle. Germline CDR1 reads MNHEY; CDR2 reads SVGAGI. The CDR3 is 12 residues long. DNA for the CDR3: TGTGCCAGCAGGGAGGACACCGGGGAGCTGTTTTTT. Amino acids: CASREDTGELFF.

In this sample, this clone turned up a few times. The same CDR3 can be traced to other DNA sequences in this sample. The V gene is TRBV11-2, the J gene TRBJ2-5, with 7 bases that match TRBD2. The germline V gene has CDR1 SGHAT and CDR2 FQNNGV. V gave up 4 bases and J gave up 2 bases; unmatched junction bases: 1. The CDR3 consists of 13 residues. CDR3 DNA: TGTGCCAGCAGCTCAGCGGGGCAAGAGACCCAGTACTTC. Its protein product is CASSSAGQETQYF.

The chain has TRBV13 and TRBJ2-7; D uncertain. In germline, CDR1 is PRHDT, CDR2 FYEKMQ (reference sequence). The CDR3 sequence is 15 residues long. The V and J ends lost 0 bases and 2 bases respectively, with 11 bases between them. The CDR3 nucleotides are TGTGCCAGCAGCTTAGGCTTAAACGGAGCCTACGAGCAGTACTTC. Translation gives CASSLGLNGAYEQYF.

This clone was counted between two and nine times. A junction end diverges from the germline sequence, so it may reflect a read error. V gene TRBV6-6 combines with J gene TRBJ1-1, with D unclear. The CDR3 spans 12 residues. Germline loops: CDR1 MNHNY, CDR2 SVGAGI (reference sequence). The CDR3 protein is CASSHSTSEAFF. The DNA of the CDR3 is TGTGCCAGCAGTCACTCAACCTCGGAAGCTTTCTTT.

This chain connects TRBV7-2 to TRBJ1-1; 9 positions match TRBD1. There are 15 residues in the CDR3. V was pared by 5 bases and J by 5 bases, with 9 bases of the junction left unmatched. The germline gives CDR1 SGHTA, CDR2 FQGNSA. Here the CDR3 DNA reads TGTGCCAGCAGCGCAGCCGGGACAGGGATGACTGAAGCTTTCTTT. Encoded protein: CASSAAGTGMTEAFF.

CDR3 protein: CASSGQPNYGYTF. DNA for the CDR3: TGTGCCAGCAGTGGACAGCCTAACTATGGCTACACCTTC. The V and J genes are TRBV2 and TRBJ1-2; a possible D gene is TRBD1 (5 bases). Trimming removed 4 bases from V and 0 bases from J, with 6 bases in between. The CDR3 loop spans 13 amino acids. Looked up from germline, CDR1 is SNHLY and CDR2 is FYNNEI.

The V call is TRBV29-1, the J call TRBJ2-3, with TRBD2 identical over 9 bases. CDR3 length equals 13 residues. Trimming at V came to 4 bases and at J to 6 bases, leaving 5 bases not matched to a gene. Germline CDR1 reads SQVTM; CDR2 reads ANQGSEA. The CDR3: CSVVIAGADTQYF. In DNA form, the CDR3 reads TGCAGCGTTGTTATAGCGGGGGCGGATACGCAGTATTTT.

The chain carries TRBV5-1 and TRBJ2-2; 14 bases are shared with TRBD2. Per germline, CDR1 SGHRS and CDR2 YFSETQ. CDR3 length: 18 residues. The V segment lost 4 bases and the J segment 2 bases; nucleotides outside the gene matches: 7. This CDR3 is CASSLRTSGGHNTGELFF. DNA of the CDR3: TGCGCCAGCAGCCTACGGACTAGCGGGGGGCACAACACCGGGGAGCTGTTTTTT.

The rearrangement uses TRBV6-6 and TRBJ1-3; the D gene is possibly TRBD1 (5 bases). V shed 6 bases and J shed 7 bases, with 22 bases lying between them. This CDR3 is built from 16 residues. Germline assignment: CDR1 MNHNY and CDR2 SVGAGI (reference sequence). For the CDR3, the DNA is TGTGCCAGCAGCCGACTTCCCGGGGGGTCCGGGAACACCATATATTTT. It specifies CASSRLPGGSGNTIYF.

V is TRBV18 and J is TRBJ2-7, with D possibly matching TRBD2 (5 bases). Germline lookup yields CDR1 KGHSH and CDR2 LQKENI. The CDR3 has 13 residues. V lost 3 bases and J lost 5, with 11 bases in between. For the CDR3, the DNA is TGTGCCAGCTCACCGGTCAGCGGAAACGAGCAGTACTTC. Residues: CASSPVSGNEQYF.

At least ten counts were recorded for this clone. V gene TRBV29-1 combines with J gene TRBJ1-1, with D unresolved. The CDR3 extends over 13 amino acids. Germline CDR1 SQVTM, CDR2 ANQGSEA. Trimming removed 6 bases at V and 0 bases at J, with 11 bases between. CDR3 in DNA: TGCAGCGTAGTGATCCAGCTGAACACTGAAGCTTTCTTT. The encoded protein is CSVVIQLNTEAFF.

J is TRBJ1-3 and V is TRBV5-1; 9 bases match TRBD1. From germline, CDR1 is SGHRS and CDR2 YFSETQ. The CDR3 loop spans 16 amino acids. Trimming took 4 bases from V and 0 from J; bases not matched to a gene: 5. CDR3 region: CASSRGQGASGNTIYF. The CDR3 DNA sequence: TGCGCCAGCAGCCGGGGACAGGGAGCCTCTGGAAACACCATATATTTT.

V and J are TRBV5-1 and TRBJ1-6; no clear D. V shed 0 bases and J shed 6 bases, with 10 bases lying between them. CDR3 length: 15 residues. The V gene's germline CDR1 is SGHRS and CDR2 YFSETQ. In DNA form, the CDR3 reads TGCGCCAGCAGCTTGGATACACGGGGTAATTCACCCCTCCACTTT. Translating gives CASSLDTRGNSPLHF.

This chain links TRBV5-6 with TRBJ2-5, with 8 bases fitting TRBD2. V dropped 4 bases and J dropped 3; count of bases not matched to a gene: 8. The CDR3 length is 15 residues. CDR1 is SGHDT and CDR2 is YYEEEE in the germline V gene. For the CDR3, the DNA is TGTGCCAGCAGCCTGATGGGACTAGGGGAAGAGACCCAGTACTTC. This encodes CASSLMGLGEETQYF.

CDR3 amino acids: CASSIPGTGRFF. The CDR3 DNA sequence: TGTGCCAGCAGCATACCCGGGACGGGACGGTTCTTC. This rearrangement joins TRBV5-4 to TRBJ2-1, with D tentatively TRBD1 or TRBD2 (5 bases each). The CDR3 has 12 residues. CDR1 and CDR2 (germline): SGHNT, YYREEE (reference sequence). With 4 bases removed from V and 15 bases from J, the gap between germline ends came to 17 bases.

This clone occurred a few times. The rearrangement joins TRBV5-1 to TRBJ2-7, with 9 bases matching TRBD1. Looked up from germline, CDR1 is SGHRS and CDR2 is YFSETQ. V shed 0 bases, J shed 5 bases, and the junction held 3 bases outside the gene matches. There are 14 residues in the CDR3. The CDR3 bases are TGCGCCAGCAGCTTGGAGGGACAGGGAAACGAGCAGTACTTC. Protein product: CASSLEGQGNEQYF.

Points on this clone: Additional DNA sequences in this sample encode the identical CDR3. This chain links TRBV5-4 with TRBJ2-3; no definite D call. The CDR3 is made up of 12 amino acids. Trimming removed 0 bases at V and 6 bases at J, with 5 bases between. CDR1 and CDR2 from the germline V gene are SGHNT and YYREEE (reference sequence). The CDR3 sequence: CASSLVADTQYF. For the CDR3, the DNA is TGTGCCAGCAGCTTGGTGGCGGATACGCAGTATTTT. Based on the CDR3 plus reference TRBV5-4 and TRBJ2-3, the full variable domain is ETGVTQSPTHLIKTRGQQVTLRCSSQSGHNTVSWYQQALGQGPQFIFQYYREEENGRGNFPPRFSGLQFPNYSSELNVNALELDDSALYLCASSLVADTQYFGPGTRLTVL.

The J gene is TRBJ2-5, the V gene TRBV5-1; 9 positions match TRBD1. CDR3 length: 18 residues. The germline CDR1 and CDR2 sequences are SGHRS and YFSETQ. V shed 2 bases, J shed 2 bases, and the junction held 13 bases outside the gene matches. The CDR3 is CASSFGTGIGSGQETQYF. CDR3 bases: TGCGCCAGCAGCTTTGGGACAGGGATCGGGTCGGGGCAAGAGACCCAGTACTTC.

As regards this clone: Being one base from a much bigger clone, this may be a read error. Other DNA variants within this sample encode the same CDR3. This chain uses TRBV2 with TRBJ2-5; the D is unclear. There are 11 residues in the CDR3. From germline, CDR1 is SNHLY and CDR2 FYNNEI. The CDR3 nucleotides read TGTGCCAGCAGTGACCAGGAGACCCAGTACTTC. Its protein product is CASSDQETQYF. Complete variable domain (other parts from reference TRBV2 and TRBJ2-5): EPEVTQTPSHQVTQMGQEVILRCVPISNHLYFYWYRQILGQKVEFLVSFYNNEISEKSEIFDDQFSVERPDGSNFTLKIRSTKLEDSAMYFCASSDQETQYFGPGTRLLVL.

V usage is TRBV5-1 and J usage is TRBJ2-5, with 9 nucleotides matching TRBD2. The CDR3 length is 16 residues. After removal of 0 bases from V and 1 base from J, the junction contained 4 bases not matched to a gene. Germline V gene lookup returns CDR1 SGHRS and CDR2 YFSETQ. The CDR3 is CASSLDLAGAQETQYF. The CDR3, as DNA: TGCGCCAGCAGCTTGGATTTAGCGGGGGCCCAAGAGACCCAGTACTTC.

The genes are TRBV6-1 and TRBJ2-2; 7 bases line up with TRBD2. CDR3 length: 14 residues. V gave up 4 bases and J gave up 7 bases; unmatched junction bases: 6. Per the germline V gene, CDR1 is MNHNS and CDR2 is SASEGT. CDR3 in amino acids: CASSGSGVGGELFF. The CDR3 DNA reads TGTGCCAGCAGTGGAAGCGGGGTGGGCGGGGAGCTGTTTTTT.

V and J are TRBV9 and TRBJ2-7; no reliable D call. Between the trimmed V and J ends, which lost 4 bases and 0 bases, there was a span of 14 bases. CDR3 length: 15 residues. Germline CDR1 reads SGDLS; CDR2 reads YYNGEE. As DNA, the CDR3 is TGTGCCAGCAGCCCCGAGCAAACCCGCTCCTACGAGCAGTACTTC. Translated: CASSPEQTRSYEQYF.

The chain couples TRBV10-3 to TRBJ2-2; unclear D gene. Germline V lookup: CDR1 ENHRY, CDR2 SYGVKD. The V end lost 0 bases, the J end lost 1 base, and 6 bases lay between the germline ends. CDR3 length equals 15 residues. CDR3 nucleotide sequence: TGTGCCATCAGTGAGTCTATGGGGAACACCGGGGAGCTGTTTTTT. Protein: CAISESMGNTGELFF.

Notes on this clone: With a much larger clone just one base away, this may be a read error. The V gene is TRBV11-2, the J gene TRBJ2-2, with 10 bases matching TRBD2. This CDR3 is 14 amino acids long. CDR1 is SGHAT and CDR2 is FQNNGV in the germline V gene. V shed 6 bases and J 4 bases; nucleotides not matched to a gene: 2. For the CDR3, the DNA is TGTGCCAGCAGGCTAGCGGGAGTCACCGGGGAGCTGTTTTTT. This encodes CASRLAGVTGELFF.

The J gene is TRBJ2-2, the V gene TRBV5-4; D could derive from TRBD1 or TRBD2 (6 bases each). V was shortened by 1 base and J by 4 bases, with 17 bases between the two germline ends. Germline lookup yields CDR1 SGHNT and CDR2 YYREEE (reference sequence). The CDR3 runs 17 residues. For the CDR3, the DNA is TGTGCCAGCAGCTTGACCGGGGGCCGAGGGGGCACCGGGGAGCTGTTTTTT. Protein sequence: CASSLTGGRGGTGELFF.

On this clone: The identical CDR3 is also encoded by other nucleotide sequences in the sample. The V call is TRBV2, the J call TRBJ1-2; D ambiguous. Germline CDR1 and CDR2: SNHLY and FYNNEI. This CDR3 is 11 amino acids long. The V gene lost 6 bases and the J gene lost 8 bases, with 10 bases spanning the gap. CDR3 region: CASSLREGYTF. CDR3 bases: TGTGCCAGCAGCCTCCGGGAAGGCTACACCTTC. Looking up the rest from reference TRBV2 and TRBJ1-2 gives the full variable domain: EPEVTQTPSHQVTQMGQEVILRCVPISNHLYFYWYRQILGQKVEFLVSFYNNEISEKSEIFDDQFSVERPDGSNFTLKIRSTKLEDSAMYFCASSLREGYTFGSGTRLTVV.

This chain links TRBV5-6 with TRBJ2-5, with unresolved D. Germline V gene data show CDR1 as SGHDT and CDR2 as YYEEEE. The CDR3 runs 14 residues. Trimming left V 1 base short and J 2 bases short, with 9 bases between. CDR3: CASSLSAEQETQYF. The DNA for the CDR3 is TGTGCCAGCAGCTTGTCGGCGGAACAAGAGACCCAGTACTTC.